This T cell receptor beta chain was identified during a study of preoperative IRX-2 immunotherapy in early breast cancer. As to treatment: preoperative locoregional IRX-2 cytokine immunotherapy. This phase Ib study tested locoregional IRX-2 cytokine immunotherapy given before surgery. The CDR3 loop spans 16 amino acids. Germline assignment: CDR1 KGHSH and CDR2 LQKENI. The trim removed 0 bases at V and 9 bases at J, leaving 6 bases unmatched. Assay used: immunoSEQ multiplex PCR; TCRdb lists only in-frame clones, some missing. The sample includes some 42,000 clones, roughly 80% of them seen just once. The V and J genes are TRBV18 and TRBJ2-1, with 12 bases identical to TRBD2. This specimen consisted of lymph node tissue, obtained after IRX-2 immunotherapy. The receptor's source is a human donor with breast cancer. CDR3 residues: CASSPPLAGGPLEQFF. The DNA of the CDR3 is TGTGCCAGCTCACCACCGCTAGCGGGGGGGCCTCTTGAGCAGTTCTTC.